One sample yielded the 5 T cell receptor beta chains listed below, sequenced in a study of T cell repertoires in cytomegalovirus infection. TCRdb re-called the reads with MiXCR, one entry per CDR3 protein. Found here are fewer than 1,000,000 distinct CDR3 sequences, about a third of them singletons; the top ten hold 13%. The antigens for these receptors are not known. Sequenced material: cultured CD8+ T cells from PBMCs, taken from culture after CMV antigen stimulation. These receptors came from a human donor in good health (CMV status not recorded). Some clones in this sample may be carry-over from other donors' samples.

The sample holds many counts of this clonotype. The rearrangement joins TRBV7-2 to TRBJ1-1, with 7 bases that match TRBD1. Germline lookup yields CDR1 SGHTA and CDR2 FQGNSA. V trimming: 0 bases; J trimming: 5 bases; junction bases outside the gene matches: 6. CDR3 size: 15 residues. As DNA, the CDR3 is TGTGCCAGCAGCTTAGCGGACAGGAGATGGACTGAAGCTTTCTTT. This encodes CASSLADRRWTEAFF. The full variable domain, rest sourced from reference TRBV7-2 and TRBJ1-1, is GAGVSQSPSNKVTEKGKDVELRCDPISGHTALYWYRQSLGQGLEFLIYFQGNSAPDKSGLPSDRFSAERTGGSVSTLTIQRTQQEDSAVYLCASSLADRRWTEAFFGQGTRLTVV.

V usage is TRBV2 and J usage is TRBJ1-5; D is undetermined. CDR1 and CDR2 (germline): SNHLY, FYNNEI. The CDR3 extends over 14 amino acids. V lost 4 bases and J 7 bases, leaving 14 bases between the germline ends. CDR3: CASSVDPATQPQHF. The CDR3 DNA follows: TGTGCCAGCAGTGTGGATCCTGCCACGCAGCCCCAGCATTTT.

This clonotype was seen more than once but under ten times. The chain couples TRBV19 to TRBJ1-4, with unresolved D. V lost 7 bases, J lost 5 bases, and 11 bases lay in between. This CDR3 region has 13 residues. Germline CDR1 and CDR2: LNHDA and SQIVND (reference sequence). CDR3 in amino acids: CASKAALNEKLFF. CDR3 nucleotide sequence: TGTGCCAGTAAAGCAGCGTTAAATGAAAAACTGTTTTTT.

This sequence joins TRBV9 and TRBJ2-1, with a possible D match to TRBD2 (6 bases). The CDR3 extends over 13 amino acids. V lost 1 base, J lost 7 bases, and 9 bases lay in between. CDR1 is SGDLS, CDR2 YYNGEE, per germline. DNA of the CDR3: TGTGCCAGCAGCGTATCCGGGGGTAATGAGCAGTTCTTC. Protein: CASSVSGGNEQFF.

This chain uses TRBV6-2 or TRBV6-3 with TRBJ2-7, with 7 bases identical to TRBD1. This CDR3 region has 14 residues. The V gene end was trimmed by 5 bases and the J gene end by 2 bases; junction bases not matched to a gene: 6. CDR1 MNHEY and CDR2 SVGEGT come from the germline V gene. The CDR3 sequence: CASSPQTGTYEQYV. The CDR3 bases are TGTGCCAGCAGTCCTCAGACAGGGACCTACGAGCAGTACGTC.